Below are 29 T cell receptor beta chains sequenced from a single sample in a study of T cells in Graves' hyperthyroidism and ophthalmopathy. Amplified TCR beta CDR3 regions came from RNA transcripts. A first-round RT-PCR of the TCR CDR3 used the HTBI primer set. TCRdb passed the multiplex PCR reads through MiXCR, listing each CDR3 protein once. The table has roughly 650,000 distinct CDR3 sequences, around 16% seen once. The sequenced sample consisted of blood. The origin of the receptors is a woman in her thirties or forties with Graves' ophthalmopathy.

This clonotype was detected a few times. The gene calls are TRBV5-1 and TRBJ2-2; 8 bases map to TRBD1. Germline-derived CDR1 and CDR2 are SGHRS and YFSETQ. CDR3 length equals 19 residues. V trimming: 4 bases; J trimming: 4 bases; junction bases outside the gene matches: 18. The DNA of the CDR3 is TGCGCCAGCAGCCCCGCAGGAGTCAGGGGGCTCGGGGTCACCGGGGAGCTGTTTTTT. Amino acid sequence: CASSPAGVRGLGVTGELFF.

This clonotype was seen ten or more times. V and J are TRBV20-1 and TRBJ2-5; perhaps TRBD2 as D (5 bases). The CDR3 covers 14 residues. The V gene's germline CDR1 is DFQATT and CDR2 SNEGSKA (reference sequence). Trimming took off 3 bases at V and 0 bases at J, with 11 bases between the two ends. The CDR3 sequence: CSASPAEHQETQYF. The CDR3 nucleotides are TGCAGTGCTAGCCCAGCGGAGCACCAAGAGACCCAGTACTTC.

This clonotype was picked up many times. The chain is built from TRBV12-3 or TRBV12-4 and TRBJ1-4; no clear D gene. This CDR3 has 13 residues. Trimming shortened V by 3 bases and J by 3 bases, and 5 bases separated the two germline ends. The CDR3 here is CASSFSPNEKLFF. The CDR3 region has the DNA TGTGCCAGCAGTTTTTCACCTAATGAAAAACTGTTTTTT.

This clonotype was seen at least ten times. The CDR3 here is CASRVRVIYEQYF. The DNA of the CDR3 is TGTGCCAGCAGAGTCAGGGTGATCTACGAGCAGTACTTC. The chain links TRBV6-2 or TRBV6-3 to TRBJ2-7, with D tentatively TRBD1 (5 bases). Germline lookup yields CDR1 MNHEY and CDR2 SVGEGT. The CDR3 runs 13 residues. With 6 bases removed from V and 3 bases from J, the gap between germline ends came to 12 bases.

This clonotype was detected many times. As DNA, the CDR3 is TGTGCCAGCAGTTCTCTCCGGACTAGCGGGAGAGAGACCCAGTACTTC. Protein: CASSSLRTSGRETQYF. The rearrangement uses TRBV28 and TRBJ2-5, with TRBD2 matching over 13 bases. J was trimmed by 4 bases and V by 4 bases; bases with no gene match: 6. The CDR3 has 16 residues. The V gene's germline CDR1 is MDHEN and CDR2 SYDVKM.

This clonotype was seen repeatedly, ten times or more. The genes are TRBV7-9 and TRBJ2-3; no clear D. Between the trimmed V and J ends, which lost 5 bases and 2 bases, there was a span of 11 bases. Per germline, CDR1 SEHNR and CDR2 FQNEAQ (reference sequence). The CDR3 covers 14 residues. CDR3 sequence: CASSPRLNTDTQYF. The CDR3 coding sequence is TGTGCCAGCAGCCCCAGGTTGAACACAGATACGCAGTATTTT. The variable domain in full, completed from reference TRBV7-9 and TRBJ2-3, reads DTGVSQNPRHKITKRGQNVTFRCDPISEHNRLYWYRQTLGQGPEFLTYFQNEAQLEKSRLLSDRFSAERPKGSFSTLEIQRTEQGDSAMYLCASSPRLNTDTQYFGPGTRLTVL.

This clonotype was detected many times. This chain connects TRBV5-8 to TRBJ2-3; 8 bases fit TRBD2. The CDR3 totals 15 residues. CDR1 and CDR2 (germline): SGHTS, YDEGEE. V lost 5 bases to trimming and J lost 3 bases; unmatched junction nucleotides: 8. The DNA for the CDR3 is TGTGCCAGCAGACAAAGCGGGAGTGGTACAGATACGCAGTATTTT. This codes for CASRQSGSGTDTQYF.

The chain employs TRBV3-1 and TRBJ2-1; D may correspond to TRBD1 or TRBD2 (5 bases each). There are 13 residues in the CDR3. The germline V gene encodes CDR1 LGHDT and CDR2 YNNKEL (reference sequence). V was cut by 1 base and J by 13 bases, with 14 bases left in between. CDR3 protein: CASSQVSGTNQFF. The CDR3 DNA follows: TGTGCCAGCAGCCAAGTTTCAGGGACCAACCAGTTCTTC.

The chain couples TRBV18 to TRBJ1-1; 8 positions agree with TRBD1. CDR3 length equals 15 residues. Germline lookup yields CDR1 KGHSH and CDR2 LQKENI. Germline trimming cut 2 bases from V and 5 bases from J; bases unmatched to any gene: 7. The CDR3 DNA is TGTGCCAGCTCACCAAGGACAGGGAGGGATACTGAAGCTTTCTTT. It is translated as CASSPRTGRDTEAFF.

This clonotype was recorded only once. The chain has TRBV12-3 or TRBV12-4 and TRBJ2-7, with D uncertain. The V end was cut by 3 bases, the J end by 3 bases, with 9 bases between. CDR3 length equals 13 residues. CDR3 in DNA: TGTGCCAGCAGTTTCCGGCACTTCTACGAGCAGTACTTC. Translating gives CASSFRHFYEQYF.

This clonotype was counted ten times or more. The chain couples TRBV6-1 to TRBJ1-2; D remains ambiguous. Per the germline V gene, CDR1 is MNHNS and CDR2 is SASEGT. This CDR3 spans 13 amino acids. V lost 7 bases to trimming and J lost 5 bases, with 14 bases between them. CDR3 nucleotides: TGTGCCAGCAAAAAAAGGGAAGGGTATGGCTACACCTTC. Translated: CASKKREGYGYTF.

This clonotype was seen ten or more times. The genes are TRBV20-1 and TRBJ2-7; 9 bases are a match to TRBD2. V lost 2 bases, J lost 3 bases, and 8 bases stayed unmatched. The germline V gene has CDR1 DFQATT and CDR2 SNEGSKA (reference sequence). The length of the CDR3 is 15 residues. CDR3 in amino acids: CSARRRGTSYYEQYF. CDR3 nucleotide sequence: TGCAGTGCTAGACGAAGAGGGACTAGCTACTACGAGCAGTACTTC.

This clonotype was seen a handful of times. The CDR3 loop is CASSSWTGAEKLFF. The CDR3 bases are TGTGCCAGCAGCTCCTGGACAGGGGCCGAAAAACTGTTTTTT. V and J are TRBV7-9 and TRBJ1-4; TRBD1 matches 9 bases. Germline V lookup: CDR1 SEHNR, CDR2 FQNEAQ (reference sequence). Trimming took 4 bases from V and 8 from J; bases not matched to a gene: 5. This CDR3 is 14 amino acids long.

In its sample, this clonotype was seen many times. The V gene is TRBV6-2 or TRBV6-3, the J gene TRBJ2-3, with 13 bases fitting TRBD2. CDR3 length: 20 amino acids. V shed 7 bases, J shed 0 bases, and the junction held 16 bases outside the gene matches. CDR1 and CDR2 from the germline V gene are MNHEY and SVGEGT. CDR3 residues: CASTPHTAGTSGTSTDTQYF. The DNA for the CDR3 is TGTGCCAGCACCCCACACACCGCCGGGACTAGCGGGACTAGCACAGATACGCAGTATTTT.

This clonotype has at least ten counts. The rearrangement joins TRBV5-1 to TRBJ1-2, with 10 bases aligning to TRBD1. J gave up 2 bases and V 0 bases, and 4 bases lay outside the gene matches. In germline, CDR1 is SGHRS, CDR2 YFSETQ. The CDR3 sequence is 16 residues long. CDR3 nucleotide sequence: TGCGCCAGCAGCTTGGAACCGGGACAGGGGAACTATGGCTACACCTTC. Translating gives CASSLEPGQGNYGYTF.

The table lists this clonotype with many counts. This chain links TRBV28 with TRBJ1-1; D not resolved. With 1 base removed from V and 7 bases from J, the gap between germline ends came to 7 bases. Per the germline V gene, CDR1 is MDHEN and CDR2 is SYDVKM. The CDR3 is 12 residues long. The CDR3 region has the DNA TGTGCCAGCAGTTTATTAAGGGATGAAGCTTTCTTT. Its protein is CASSLLRDEAFF.

This clonotype came up many times. The chain employs TRBV5-5 and TRBJ1-2, with 7 bases matching TRBD1. The junction had 9 bases not matched to a gene; V was cut back by 4 bases and J by 3 bases. Germline loops: CDR1 SGHKS, CDR2 YYEKEE (reference sequence). This CDR3 is built from 15 residues. CDR3 amino acids: CASSGRTGDYYGYTF. CDR3 coding DNA: TGTGCCAGCAGCGGACGGACAGGAGACTACTATGGCTACACCTTC.

The genes are TRBV5-4 and TRBJ2-2; 10 positions agree with TRBD1. V lost 1 base and J lost 5; bases outside the gene matches: 8. The CDR3 is made up of 17 amino acids. Germline lookup yields CDR1 SGHNT and CDR2 YYREEE (reference sequence). The CDR3 protein is CASSLKDRGTYTGELFF. The CDR3 region has the DNA TGTGCCAGCAGCTTGAAGGACAGGGGGACTTATACCGGGGAGCTGTTTTTT.

V gene TRBV20-1 combines with J gene TRBJ2-3; TRBD1 aligns across 7 bases. Per the germline V gene, CDR1 is DFQATT and CDR2 is SNEGSKA (reference sequence). The CDR3 sequence is 12 residues long. The ends lost 0 bases at V and 11 bases at J; junction bases unmatched: 5. The CDR3 reads CSARDWDSEQYF. CDR3 DNA: TGCAGTGCTAGAGATTGGGACAGCGAGCAGTATTTT.

This clonotype was counted at least ten times. The rearrangement uses TRBV7-8 and TRBJ1-5; 7 nucleotides line up with TRBD1. CDR1 SGHVS and CDR2 FQNEAQ come from the germline V gene. With V trimmed by 7 bases and J by 2 bases, 2 bases remained unmatched. This CDR3 contains 13 residues. DNA of the CDR3: TGTGCCAGCACTGACAGGGGCAATCAGCCCCAGCATTTT. It specifies CASTDRGNQPQHF.

This clonotype turned up a few times. CDR3 nucleotide sequence: TGTGCCACCCAGGACAGGGGGAACCAAGAGACCCAGTACTTC. It is translated as CATQDRGNQETQYF. The rearrangement uses TRBV24-1 and TRBJ2-5; TRBD1 aligns across 10 bases. The CDR3 is 14 residues long. Germline CDR1 KGHDR, CDR2 SFDVKD. The trim removed 9 bases at V and 0 bases at J, leaving 3 bases unmatched.

This clonotype was seen at least ten times. The chain carries TRBV5-1 and TRBJ1-1; 9 nucleotides align to TRBD1. V trimming: 3 bases; J trimming: 1 base; junction bases outside the gene matches: 7. Per the germline V gene, CDR1 is SGHRS and CDR2 is YFSETQ. The CDR3 runs 16 residues. CDR3 sequence reads: CASSWGQGRGNTEAFF. The CDR3 nucleotides read TGCGCCAGCAGCTGGGGACAGGGCCGGGGGAACACTGAAGCTTTCTTT.

This clonotype was seen at least ten times. The rearrangement links TRBV9 to TRBJ2-3; a possible D gene is TRBD2 (5 bases). V lost 4 bases, J lost 6 bases, and 12 bases lay in between. CDR3 length: 13 amino acids. CDR1 SGDLS and CDR2 YYNGEE come from the germline V gene. The CDR3 sequence: CASSSGNLDTQYF. DNA of the CDR3: TGTGCCAGCAGCTCCGGGAACCTGGATACGCAGTATTTT. The full variable domain, rest sourced from reference TRBV9 and TRBJ2-3, is DSGVTQTPKHLITATGQRVTLRCSPRSGDLSVYWYQQSLDQGLQFLIQYYNGEERAKGNILERFSAQQFPDLHSELNLSSLELGDSALYFCASSSGNLDTQYFGPGTRLTVL.

The sample holds many counts of this clonotype. The rearrangement joins TRBV13 to TRBJ2-3, with a tentative D call TRBD1 (5 bases). The CDR3 loop spans 14 amino acids. With 2 bases removed from V and 5 bases from J, the gap between germline ends came to 11 bases. Germline lookup yields CDR1 PRHDT and CDR2 FYEKMQ (reference sequence). CDR3 loop: CASSLRGVVDTQYF. The CDR3 nucleotides are TGTGCCAGCAGCTTAAGGGGCGTTGTAGATACGCAGTATTTT.

This clonotype was found a few times. The DNA of the CDR3 is TGTGCCAGCAGTTATCCCCGGGACAGGGTATTTCAGCCCCAGCATTTT. This translates into CASSYPRDRVFQPQHF. The chain uses TRBV6-5 and TRBJ1-5, with 9 positions matching TRBD1. Looked up from germline, CDR1 is MNHEY and CDR2 is SVGAGI. The CDR3 is made up of 16 amino acids. Unmatched junction bases numbered 9, after V lost 3 bases and J lost 6 bases.

This clonotype has just a few counts. Here the CDR3 DNA reads TGTGCCAGCAGTTACTCGGGGATGGACGCCGGGGAGCTGTTTTTT. It codes for CASSYSGMDAGELFF. The chain uses TRBV6-5 and TRBJ2-2; D is unresolved. This CDR3 contains 15 residues. V shed 0 bases and J shed 6 bases, with 11 bases lying between them. Germline CDR1 reads MNHEY; CDR2 reads SVGAGI.

The table lists this clonotype with a few counts. V usage is TRBV3-1 and J usage is TRBJ1-2, with TRBD1 identical over 9 bases. J was trimmed by 8 bases and V by 3 bases; bases with no gene match: 13. The V gene's germline CDR1 is LGHDT and CDR2 YNNKEL (reference sequence). The CDR3 is 16 residues long. CDR3 sequence reads: CASSQDWDRVSVGYTF. In nucleotides, the CDR3 is TGTGCCAGCAGCCAGGACTGGGACAGGGTGTCGGTGGGCTACACCTTC.

This clonotype was detected many times. The V call is TRBV2, the J call TRBJ2-2, with 9 bases aligning to TRBD1. CDR1 and CDR2 from the germline V gene are SNHLY and FYNNEI. This CDR3 comprises 14 residues. V lost 6 bases to trimming and J lost 8 bases; unmatched junction nucleotides: 7. The CDR3 coding sequence is TGTGCCAGCAGCAACAGGGGGCGCAGGGGGGAGCTGTTTTTT. It specifies CASSNRGRRGELFF.

V usage is TRBV24-1 and J usage is TRBJ2-3; D is possibly TRBD1 or TRBD2 (6 bases each). V was trimmed by 7 bases and J by 4 bases, leaving 17 bases between them. CDR1 and CDR2 (germline): KGHDR, SFDVKD. This CDR3 region has 15 residues. The chain's CDR3 is CATREGQTRADTQYF. The CDR3 nucleotides are TGTGCCACCAGGGAGGGACAAACTAGAGCAGATACGCAGTATTTT.